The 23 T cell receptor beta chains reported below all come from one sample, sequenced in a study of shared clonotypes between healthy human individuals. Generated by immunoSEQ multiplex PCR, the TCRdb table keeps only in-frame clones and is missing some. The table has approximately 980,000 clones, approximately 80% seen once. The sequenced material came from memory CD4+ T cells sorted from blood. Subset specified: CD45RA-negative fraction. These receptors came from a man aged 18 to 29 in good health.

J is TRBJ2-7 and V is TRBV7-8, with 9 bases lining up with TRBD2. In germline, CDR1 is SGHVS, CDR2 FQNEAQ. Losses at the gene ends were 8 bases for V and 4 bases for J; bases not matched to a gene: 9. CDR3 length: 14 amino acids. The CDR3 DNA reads TGTGCCAGCGGAAGAGGGACTAGCAGGTACGAGCAGTACTTC. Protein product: CASGRGTSRYEQYF. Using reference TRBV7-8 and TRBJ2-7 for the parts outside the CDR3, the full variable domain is GAGVSQSPRYKVAKRGQDVALRCDPISGHVSLFWYQQALGQGPEFLTYFQNEAQLDKSGLPSDRFFAERPEGSVSTLKIQRTQQEDSAVYLCASGRGTSRYEQYFGPGTRLTVT.

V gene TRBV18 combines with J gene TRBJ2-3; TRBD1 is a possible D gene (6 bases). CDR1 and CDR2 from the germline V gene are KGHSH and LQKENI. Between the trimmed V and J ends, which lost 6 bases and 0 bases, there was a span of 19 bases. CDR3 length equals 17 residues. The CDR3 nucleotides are TGTGCCAGCTCGCGCTACGCCGGGACATCTAGCACAGATACGCAGTATTTT. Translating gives CASSRYAGTSSTDTQYF.

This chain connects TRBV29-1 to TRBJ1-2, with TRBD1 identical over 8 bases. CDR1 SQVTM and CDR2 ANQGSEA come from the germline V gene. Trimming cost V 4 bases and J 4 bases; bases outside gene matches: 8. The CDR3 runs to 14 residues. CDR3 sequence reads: CSVAGQDVGYGYTF. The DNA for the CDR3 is TGCAGCGTTGCGGGACAGGACGTTGGCTATGGCTACACCTTC. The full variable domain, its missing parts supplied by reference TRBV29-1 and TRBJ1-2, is SAVISQKPSRDICQRGTSLTIQCQVDSQVTMMFWYRQQPGQSLTLIATANQGSEATYESGFVIDKFPISRPNLTFSTLTVSNMSPEDSSIYLCSVAGQDVGYGYTFGSGTRLTVV.

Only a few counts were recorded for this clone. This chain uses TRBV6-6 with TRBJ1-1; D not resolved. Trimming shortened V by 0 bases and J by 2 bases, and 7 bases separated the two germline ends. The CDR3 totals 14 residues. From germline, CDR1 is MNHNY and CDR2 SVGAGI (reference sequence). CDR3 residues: CASSYSVGNTEAFF. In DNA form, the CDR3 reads TGTGCCAGCAGTTACTCGGTGGGAAACACTGAAGCTTTCTTT.

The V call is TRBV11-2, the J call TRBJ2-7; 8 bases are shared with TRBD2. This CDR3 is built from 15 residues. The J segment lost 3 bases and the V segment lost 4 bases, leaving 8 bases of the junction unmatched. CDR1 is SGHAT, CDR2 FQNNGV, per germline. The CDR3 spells CASSSPGGGIYEQYF. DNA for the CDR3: TGTGCCAGCAGCTCCCCGGGGGGGGGAATCTACGAGCAGTACTTC.

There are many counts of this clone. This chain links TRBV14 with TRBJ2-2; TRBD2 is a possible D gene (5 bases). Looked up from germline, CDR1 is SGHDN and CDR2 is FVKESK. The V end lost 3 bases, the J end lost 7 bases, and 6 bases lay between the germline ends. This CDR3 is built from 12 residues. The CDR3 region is CASSQEVGELFF. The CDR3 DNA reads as TGTGCCAGCAGCCAGGAGGTCGGGGAGCTGTTTTTT.

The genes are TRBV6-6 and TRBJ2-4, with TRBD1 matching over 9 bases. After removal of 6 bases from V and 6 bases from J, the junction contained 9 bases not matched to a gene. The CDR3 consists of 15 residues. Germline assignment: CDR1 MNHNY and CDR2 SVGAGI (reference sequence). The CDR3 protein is CASSLGGDRVNIQYF. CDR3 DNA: TGTGCCAGCAGCCTAGGGGGGGACAGGGTAAACATTCAGTACTTC.

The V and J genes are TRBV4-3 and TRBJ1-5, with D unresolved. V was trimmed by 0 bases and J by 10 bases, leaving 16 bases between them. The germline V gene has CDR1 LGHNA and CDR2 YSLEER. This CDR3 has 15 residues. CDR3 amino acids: CASSQDFGPQRPQHF. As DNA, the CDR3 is TGCGCCAGCAGCCAAGATTTTGGACCCCAGCGTCCCCAGCATTTT.

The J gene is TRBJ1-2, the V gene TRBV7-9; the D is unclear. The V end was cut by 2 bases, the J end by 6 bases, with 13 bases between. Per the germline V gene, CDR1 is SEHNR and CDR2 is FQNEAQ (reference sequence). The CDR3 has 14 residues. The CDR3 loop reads CASSLIGEFHGYTF. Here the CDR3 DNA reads TGTGCCAGCAGCTTAATTGGAGAATTCCATGGCTACACCTTC.

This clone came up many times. The chain's CDR3 is CASSGRTGWNSPLHF. CDR3 nucleotide sequence: TGCGCCAGCAGCGGGCGGACAGGGTGGAATTCACCCCTCCACTTT. The chain couples TRBV5-1 to TRBJ1-6; the match to TRBD1 covers 8 bases. Trimming cost V 4 bases and J 7 bases; bases outside gene matches: 7. Germline V gene sequence: CDR1 SGHRS, CDR2 YFSETQ. The CDR3 totals 15 residues.

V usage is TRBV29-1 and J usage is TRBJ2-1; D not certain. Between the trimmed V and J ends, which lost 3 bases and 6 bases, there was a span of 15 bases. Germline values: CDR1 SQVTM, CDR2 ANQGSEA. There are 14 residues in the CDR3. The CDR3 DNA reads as TGCAGCGTTGAGGGTGAATCGAAGTCCAATGAGCAGTTCTTC. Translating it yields CSVEGESKSNEQFF.

CDR3: CASKLSGGDYNEQFF. Written as DNA, the CDR3 is TGCGCCAGCAAATTGAGCGGGGGCGACTACAATGAGCAGTTCTTC. V and J are TRBV5-1 and TRBJ2-1; 8 bases line up with TRBD2. The CDR3 is 15 residues long. The ends lost 6 bases at V and 3 bases at J; junction bases unmatched: 8. Germline CDR1 SGHRS, CDR2 YFSETQ. The entire variable domain, with the rest obtained from reference TRBV5-1 and TRBJ2-1, is as follows: KAGVTQTPRYLIKTRGQQVTLSCSPISGHRSVSWYQQTPGQGLQFLFEYFSETQRNKGNFPGRFSGRQFSNSRSEMNVSTLELGDSALYLCASKLSGGDYNEQFFGPGTRLTVL.

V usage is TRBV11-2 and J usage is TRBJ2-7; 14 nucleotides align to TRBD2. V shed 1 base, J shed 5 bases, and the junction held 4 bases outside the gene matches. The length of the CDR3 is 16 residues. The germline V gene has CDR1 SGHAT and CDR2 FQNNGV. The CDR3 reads CASSLAQGLAGDEQYF. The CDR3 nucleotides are TGTGCCAGCAGCTTAGCCCAGGGACTAGCGGGGGACGAGCAGTACTTC.

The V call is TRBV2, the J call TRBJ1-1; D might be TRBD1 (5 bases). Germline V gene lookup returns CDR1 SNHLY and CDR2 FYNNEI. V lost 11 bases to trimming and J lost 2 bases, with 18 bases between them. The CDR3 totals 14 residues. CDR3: CAAARQTKNTEAFF. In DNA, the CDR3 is TGTGCCGCAGCGCGACAGACTAAAAACACTGAAGCTTTCTTT.

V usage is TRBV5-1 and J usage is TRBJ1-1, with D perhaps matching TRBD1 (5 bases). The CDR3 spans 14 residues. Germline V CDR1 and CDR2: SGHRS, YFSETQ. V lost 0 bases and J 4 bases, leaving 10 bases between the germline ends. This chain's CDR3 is CASSLDPGGTEAFF. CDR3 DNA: TGCGCCAGCAGCTTGGATCCGGGGGGCACTGAAGCTTTCTTT.

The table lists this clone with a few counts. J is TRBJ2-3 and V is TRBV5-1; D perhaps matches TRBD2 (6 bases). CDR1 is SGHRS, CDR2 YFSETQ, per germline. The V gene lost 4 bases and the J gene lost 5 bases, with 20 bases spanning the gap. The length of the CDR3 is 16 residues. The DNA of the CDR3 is TGCGCCAGCAGCCCCCGGTCATCGGGGGTGGGAGATACGCAGTATTTT. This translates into CASSPRSSGVGDTQYF.

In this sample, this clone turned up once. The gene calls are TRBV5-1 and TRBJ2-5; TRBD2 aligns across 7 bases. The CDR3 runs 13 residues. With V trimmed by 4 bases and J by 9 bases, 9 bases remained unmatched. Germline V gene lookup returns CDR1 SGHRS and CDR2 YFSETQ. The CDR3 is CASSRGEGLAQYF. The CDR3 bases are TGCGCCAGCAGCCGTGGGGAGGGATTGGCCCAGTACTTC. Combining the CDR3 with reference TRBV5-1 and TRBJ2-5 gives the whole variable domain KAGVTQTPRYLIKTRGQQVTLSCSPISGHRSVSWYQQTPGQGLQFLFEYFSETQRNKGNFPGRFSGRQFSNSRSEMNVSTLELGDSALYLCASSRGEGLAQYFGPGTRLLVL.

CDR3 nucleotide sequence: TGCGCCAGCAGCCAAGATGGGGCCGGGGCCAACGTCCTGACTTTC. Protein product: CASSQDGAGANVLTF. The V and J genes are TRBV4-3 and TRBJ2-6, with D possibly TRBD1 on 5 matching bases. From germline, CDR1 is LGHNA and CDR2 YSLEER. CDR3 size: 15 residues. V gave up 0 bases and J gave up 4 bases, with 7 bases separating them.

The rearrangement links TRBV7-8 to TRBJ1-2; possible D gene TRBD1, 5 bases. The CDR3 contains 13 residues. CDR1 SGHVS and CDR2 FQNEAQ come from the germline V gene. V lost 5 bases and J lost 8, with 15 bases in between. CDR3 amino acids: CASSLTVSSGYTF. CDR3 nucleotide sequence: TGTGCCAGCAGCCTGACAGTGTCCAGCGGCTACACCTTC. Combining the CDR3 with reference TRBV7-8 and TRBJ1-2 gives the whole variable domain GAGVSQSPRYKVAKRGQDVALRCDPISGHVSLFWYQQALGQGPEFLTYFQNEAQLDKSGLPSDRFFAERPEGSVSTLKIQRTQQEDSAVYLCASSLTVSSGYTFGSGTRLTVV.

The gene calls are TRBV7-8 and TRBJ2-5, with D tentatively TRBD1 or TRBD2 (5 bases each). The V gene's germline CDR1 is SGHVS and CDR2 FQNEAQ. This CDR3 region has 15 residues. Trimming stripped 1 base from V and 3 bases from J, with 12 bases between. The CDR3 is CASSLESGREETQYF. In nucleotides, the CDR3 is TGTGCCAGCAGCTTAGAGTCAGGGCGGGAAGAGACCCAGTACTTC.

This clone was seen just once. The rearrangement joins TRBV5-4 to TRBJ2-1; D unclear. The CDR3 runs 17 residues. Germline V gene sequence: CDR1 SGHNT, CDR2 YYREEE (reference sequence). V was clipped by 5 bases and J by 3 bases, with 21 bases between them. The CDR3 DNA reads TGTGCCAGCAGGTTAGGTGGCGGTATGACAATCTACAATGAGCAGTTCTTC. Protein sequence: CASRLGGGMTIYNEQFF.

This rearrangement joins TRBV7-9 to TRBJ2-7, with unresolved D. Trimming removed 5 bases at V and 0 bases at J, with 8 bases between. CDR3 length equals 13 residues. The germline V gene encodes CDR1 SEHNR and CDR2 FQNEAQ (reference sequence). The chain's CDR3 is CASSPLSSYEQYF. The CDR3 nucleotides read TGTGCCAGCAGCCCACTGAGCTCCTACGAGCAGTACTTC. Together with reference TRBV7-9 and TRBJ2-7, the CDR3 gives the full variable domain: DTGVSQNPRHKITKRGQNVTFRCDPISEHNRLYWYRQTLGQGPEFLTYFQNEAQLEKSRLLSDRFSAERPKGSFSTLEIQRTEQGDSAMYLCASSPLSSYEQYFGPGTRLTVT.

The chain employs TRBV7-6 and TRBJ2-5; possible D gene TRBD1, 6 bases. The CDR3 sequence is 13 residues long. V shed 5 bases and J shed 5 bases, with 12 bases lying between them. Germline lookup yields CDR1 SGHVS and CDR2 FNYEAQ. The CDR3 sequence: CASSRGGLETQYF. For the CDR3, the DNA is TGTGCCAGCAGCAGAGGGGGTTTGGAGACCCAGTACTTC.